These 16 T cell receptor beta chains originate from one sample sequenced in a study of OX40 agonist ivuxolimab in advanced cancers. Repertoires were generated with immunoSEQ multiplex PCR, while TCRdb's copy carries only in-frame clones and drops some. The sample consists of about 96,000 clones, 80% to 95% of them appearing once. The sample here was CD4+ or CD8+ T cells sorted from blood, taken in a trial of the OX40 agonist ivuxolimab. These receptors all stem from an adult with an advanced solid tumor such as melanoma, head and neck, liver or kidney cancer.

The DNA of the CDR3 is TGTGCCAGCAGCGTATCGCCGGGCGGGAGGGCCAACACCGGGGAGCTGTTTTTT. It encodes CASSVSPGGRANTGELFF. The chain is built from TRBV7-2 and TRBJ2-2; TRBD2 agrees at 9 bases. CDR1 and CDR2 from the germline V gene are SGHTA and FQGNSA. The CDR3 totals 18 residues. V gave up 5 bases and J gave up 2 bases; unmatched junction bases: 12.

This clone occurred a few times. This sequence joins TRBV6-5 and TRBJ2-5, with 9 bases lining up with TRBD1. After removal of 8 bases from V and 3 bases from J, the junction contained 4 bases not matched to a gene. CDR1 is MNHEY, CDR2 SVGAGI, per germline. The CDR3 extends over 13 amino acids. CDR3 coding DNA: TGTGCCAGCGGCCGGGACAGGGAAGAGACCCAGTACTTC. It translates to CASGRDREETQYF.

V gene TRBV5-5 combines with J gene TRBJ2-1; the match to TRBD2 covers 7 bases. V trimming: 3 bases; J trimming: 0 bases; junction bases outside the gene matches: 3. Germline V lookup: CDR1 SGHKS, CDR2 YYEKEE (reference sequence). This CDR3 contains 15 residues. CDR3 in DNA: TGTGCCAGCAGCTATACGGGAGGCTCCTACAATGAGCAGTTCTTC. Its translation: CASSYTGGSYNEQFF.

For the CDR3, the DNA is TGTGCCAGCAGTTATAATATGCAGGGTGGGGCCGGGGAGCTGTTTTTT. Translation gives CASSYNMQGGAGELFF. The gene calls are TRBV6-5 and TRBJ2-2, with D possibly matching TRBD1 (5 bases). With 3 bases removed from V and 6 bases from J, the gap between germline ends came to 17 bases. The germline CDR1 and CDR2 sequences are MNHEY and SVGAGI. CDR3 length: 16 amino acids.

The chain is built from TRBV11-2 and TRBJ2-7, with D possibly being TRBD2 (6 bases). This CDR3 is 17 amino acids long. V lost 2 bases, J lost 1 base, and 18 bases lay in between. The germline V gene encodes CDR1 SGHAT and CDR2 FQNNGV. The chain's CDR3 is CASSLLGGRKGSYEQYF. As DNA, the CDR3 is TGTGCCAGCAGCTTATTGGGGGGACGGAAAGGATCCTACGAGCAGTACTTC.

The V gene is TRBV7-9, the J gene TRBJ1-1, with 8 bases identical to TRBD1. Germline CDR1 reads SEHNR; CDR2 reads FQNEAQ (reference sequence). With 4 bases clipped from V and 2 bases from J, the junction kept 9 bases outside the gene matches. The CDR3 is 16 amino acids. The CDR3 protein is CASSSRTGWGNTEAFF. The CDR3 DNA reads TGTGCCAGCAGCTCTCGGACAGGGTGGGGAAACACTGAAGCTTTCTTT.

The chain carries TRBV30 and TRBJ1-6; 7 bases agree with TRBD1. The V gene end was trimmed by 5 bases and the J gene end by 7 bases; junction bases not matched to a gene: 8. Looked up from germline, CDR1 is GTSNPN and CDR2 is SVGIG (reference sequence). The CDR3 is 14 residues long. The CDR3 region is CAWDPDRINSPLHF. The CDR3 DNA follows: TGTGCCTGGGATCCGGACAGGATAAATTCACCCCTCCACTTT.

CDR3 loop: CASSLAGGDQETQYF. The CDR3 DNA sequence: TGTGCCAGCAGTTTAGCGGGGGGGGACCAAGAGACCCAGTACTTC. J is TRBJ2-5 and V is TRBV28, with 9 bases lining up with TRBD2. V lost 2 bases, J lost 0 bases, and 1 base stayed unmatched. CDR3 length: 15 residues. Germline loops: CDR1 MDHEN, CDR2 SYDVKM.

The gene calls are TRBV25-1 and TRBJ1-6, with D maybe TRBD1 (5 bases). Trimming stripped 3 bases from V and 7 bases from J, with 16 bases between. The CDR3 covers 16 residues. Germline CDR1 and CDR2: MGHDK and SYGVNS. CDR3 region: CASSDAQGRYNSPLHF. CDR3 DNA sequence: TGTGCCAGCAGTGACGCCCAGGGTCGATACAATTCACCCCTCCACTTT.

The rearrangement links TRBV6-5 to TRBJ2-1; 7 nucleotides agree with TRBD2. V dropped 0 bases and J dropped 7; count of bases not matched to a gene: 3. The CDR3 contains 14 residues. Looked up from germline, CDR1 is MNHEY and CDR2 is SVGAGI. The CDR3 spells CASSYSKLANEQFF. The CDR3 DNA reads TGTGCCAGCAGTTACTCGAAACTAGCGAATGAGCAGTTCTTC.

The V and J genes are TRBV29-1 and TRBJ2-1; a possible D gene is TRBD2 (5 bases). The CDR3 has 13 residues. Germline V gene data show CDR1 as SQVTM and CDR2 as ANQGSEA. V dropped 8 bases and J dropped 9 bases, with 20 bases sitting between them. CDR3 amino acids: CSSGEGRHAEQFF. In DNA, the CDR3 is TGCAGCAGTGGTGAGGGCCGACACGCTGAGCAGTTCTTC.

This clone was observed a handful of times. The chain joins TRBV10-3 to TRBJ2-3; D not resolved. Per germline, CDR1 ENHRY and CDR2 SYGVKD. Trimming took off 5 bases at V and 2 bases at J, with 8 bases between the two ends. The CDR3 runs to 13 residues. The CDR3 loop reads CAISKDLTDTQYF. The DNA of the CDR3 is TGTGCCATCAGTAAGGACCTCACAGATACGCAGTATTTT.

The rearrangement uses TRBV6-5 and TRBJ2-7, with 9 bases fitting TRBD1. Germline lookup yields CDR1 MNHEY and CDR2 SVGAGI. The CDR3 spans 14 residues. Germline trimming cut 2 bases from V and 4 bases from J; bases unmatched to any gene: 3. CDR3 region: CASSYATGGYEQYF. In DNA, the CDR3 is TGTGCCAGCAGTTACGCGACAGGGGGGTACGAGCAGTACTTC.

This sequence joins TRBV7-8 and TRBJ2-3; D is unclear. Trimming pared 1 base from V and 7 bases from J, leaving 12 bases between. Per the germline V gene, CDR1 is SGHVS and CDR2 is FQNEAQ. The CDR3 has 14 residues. DNA for the CDR3: TGTGCCAGCAGCTTAGTACTCAGCAAATATACGCAGTATTTT. Its protein product is CASSLVLSKYTQYF.

CDR3 protein: CASSLASSAETQYF. CDR3 in DNA: TGTGCCAGCAGCTTGGCCTCTAGCGCCGAGACCCAGTACTTC. This rearrangement joins TRBV5-4 to TRBJ2-5, with D possibly TRBD2 on 6 matching bases. V lost 0 bases to trimming and J lost 5 bases, with 11 bases between them. The V gene's germline CDR1 is SGHNT and CDR2 YYREEE (reference sequence). This CDR3 spans 14 amino acids.

The rearrangement links TRBV28 to TRBJ2-7; TRBD2 might be the D (6 bases). The germline V gene has CDR1 MDHEN and CDR2 SYDVKM. The CDR3 is 14 residues long. V lost 1 base to trimming and J lost 3 bases, with 10 bases between them. As DNA, the CDR3 is TGTGCCAGCAGTTTATTCGGGAGTGGCTACGAGCAGTACTTC. Translating it yields CASSLFGSGYEQYF. Variable domain in full (rest from reference TRBV28 and TRBJ2-7): DVKVTQSSRYLVKRTGEKVFLECVQDMDHENMFWYRQDPGLGLRLIYFSYDVKMKEKGDIPEGYSVSREKKERFSLILESASTNQTSMYLCASSLFGSGYEQYFGPGTRLTVT.